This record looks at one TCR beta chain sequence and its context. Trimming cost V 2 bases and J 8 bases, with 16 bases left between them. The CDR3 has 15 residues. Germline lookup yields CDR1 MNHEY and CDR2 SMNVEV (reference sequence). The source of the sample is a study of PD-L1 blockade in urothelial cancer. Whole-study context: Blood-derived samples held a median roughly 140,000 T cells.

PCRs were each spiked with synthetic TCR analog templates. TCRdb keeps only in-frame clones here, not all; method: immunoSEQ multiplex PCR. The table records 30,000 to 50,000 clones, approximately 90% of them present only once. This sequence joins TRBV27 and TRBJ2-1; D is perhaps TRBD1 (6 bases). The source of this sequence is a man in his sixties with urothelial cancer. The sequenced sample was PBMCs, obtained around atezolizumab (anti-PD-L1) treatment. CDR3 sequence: CASSLTLQGWDEQFF. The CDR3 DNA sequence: TGTGCCAGCAGTTTAACCTTACAGGGATGGGATGAGCAGTTCTTC.